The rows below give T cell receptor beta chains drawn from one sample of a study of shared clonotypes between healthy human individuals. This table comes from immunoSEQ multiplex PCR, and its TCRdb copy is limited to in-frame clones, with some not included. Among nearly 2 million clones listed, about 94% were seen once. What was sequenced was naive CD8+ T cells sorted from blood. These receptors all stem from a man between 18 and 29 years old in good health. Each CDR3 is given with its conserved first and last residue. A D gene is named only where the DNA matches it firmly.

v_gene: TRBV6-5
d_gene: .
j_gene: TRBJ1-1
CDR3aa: CASSYGTTGIHTEAFF
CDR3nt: TGTGCCAGCAGTTACGGGACCACAGGGATCCACACTGAAGCTTTCTTT

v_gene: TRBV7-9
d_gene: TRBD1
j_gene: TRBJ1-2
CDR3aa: CASSPPGQALYGYTF
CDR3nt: TGTGCCAGCAGCCCTCCGGGACAGGCGCTCTATGGCTACACCTTC

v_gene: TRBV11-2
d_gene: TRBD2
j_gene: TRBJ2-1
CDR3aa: CASSLHLAGGSYNEQFF
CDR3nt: TGTGCCAGCAGCCTCCATCTAGCGGGGGGCTCCTACAATGAGCAGTTCTTC

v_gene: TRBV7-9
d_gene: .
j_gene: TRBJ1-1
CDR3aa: CASRFNTEAFF
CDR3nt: TGTGCCAGCAGGTTTAACACTGAAGCTTTCTTT

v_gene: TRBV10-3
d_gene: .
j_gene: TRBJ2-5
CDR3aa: CAIGDPGGEETQYF
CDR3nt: TGTGCCATCGGGGACCCTGGGGGTGAGGAGACCCAGTACTTC

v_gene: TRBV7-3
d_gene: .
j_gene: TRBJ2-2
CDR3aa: CASSLPGSPGELFF
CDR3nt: TGTGCCAGCAGCTTACCAGGGTCTCCCGGGGAGCTGTTTTTT

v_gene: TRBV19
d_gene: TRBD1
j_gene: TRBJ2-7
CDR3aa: CASSSHPGTGIYEQYF
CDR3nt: TGTGCCAGTAGTTCCCACCCCGGGACAGGGATCTACGAGCAGTACTTC

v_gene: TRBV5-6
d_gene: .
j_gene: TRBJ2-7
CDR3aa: CASSSPDSYEQYF
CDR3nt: TGTGCCAGCAGCTCCCCGGACTCCTACGAGCAGTACTTC

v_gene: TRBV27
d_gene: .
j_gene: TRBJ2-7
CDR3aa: CASSFLGSNEQYF
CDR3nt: TGTGCCAGCAGTTTCTTGGGTTCCAACGAGCAGTACTTC

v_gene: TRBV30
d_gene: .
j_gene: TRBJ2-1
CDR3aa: CAWGSRGHINEQFF
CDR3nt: TGTGCCTGGGGCTCGCGGGGCCATATCAATGAGCAGTTCTTC

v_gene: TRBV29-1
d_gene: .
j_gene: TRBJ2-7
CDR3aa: CSVEDPGYEQYF
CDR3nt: TGCAGCGTTGAAGATCCAGGCTACGAGCAGTACTTC